The rows below give T cell receptor beta chains drawn from one sample of a study of blood T cell repertoires in COVID-19. Measured with immunoSEQ multiplex PCR; TCRdb has only the in-frame clones, and not every one. This repertoire shows 150,000 to 200,000 clones, roughly nine tenths found once; its top ten account for 1.5% to 2%. Source material: peripheral blood. All receptors come from a man aged 18 to 30 who had recovered from COVID-19. CDR3s include the opening cysteine and the closing phenylalanine or tryptophan. The D gene is left open where the match is weak. Some rows have no size entry. The others give once, few or many, or a class for an expanded clone.

>TRBV9|TRBD2|TRBJ2-3|NA
CASSEGGSHLTDTQYF
TGTGCCAGCAGCGAGGGAGGGAGTCACCTCACAGATACGCAGTATTTT
>TRBV19|NA|TRBJ1-2|few
CASSMNGGLDGYTF
TGTGCCAGTAGTATGAACGGGGGGCTCGATGGCTACACCTTC
>TRBV7-9|NA|TRBJ2-2|NA
CASSSPTLPTVINTGELFF
TGTGCCAGCAGCTCACCCACTCTCCCGACAGTGATAAACACCGGGGAGCTGTTTTTT
>TRBV10-3|TRBD2|TRBJ2-7|NA
CAIRGREGQNEQYF
TGTGCCATCAGGGGGAGGGAGGGCCAGAACGAGCAGTACTTC
>TRBV18|NA|TRBJ2-7|NA
CASSPFADHYEQYF
TGTGCCAGCTCACCATTTGCAGATCACTACGAGCAGTACTTC
>TRBV4-1|NA|TRBJ2-7|NA
CASSPGVGYEQYF
TGCGCCAGCAGCCCGGGGGTCGGGTACGAGCAGTACTTC
>TRBV9|NA|TRBJ1-1|NA
CASSVATVNTEAFF
TGTGCCAGCAGCGTAGCTACGGTGAACACTGAAGCTTTCTTT
>TRBV11-1|NA|TRBJ2-4|NA
CASSLNGEIAKNIQYF
TGTGCCAGCAGCTTAAACGGGGAAATAGCCAAAAACATTCAGTACTTC
>TRBV6-5|NA|TRBJ1-3|few
CASSKRGSGNTIYF
TGTGCCAGCAGTAAAAGGGGGTCCGGAAACACCATATATTTT
>TRBV19|NA|TRBJ1-5|once
CASSIASRAGNQPQHF
TGTGCCAGTAGTATAGCGTCGCGGGCAGGCAATCAGCCCCAGCATTTT
>TRBV6-2/TRBV6-3|NA|TRBJ2-7|NA
CASSPQRTLSYEQYF
TGTGCCAGCAGTCCCCAACGGACTCTATCCTACGAGCAGTACTTC
>TRBV7-2|NA|TRBJ2-7|NA
CATTKGGGAYEQYF
TGTGCCACTACTAAGGGAGGCGGGGCCTACGAGCAGTACTTC
>TRBV6-5|NA|TRBJ2-5|NA
CASRRLQETQYF
TGTGCCAGCAGGCGTCTGCAAGAGACCCAGTACTTC
>TRBV2|NA|TRBJ2-2|NA
CASSAAGLNTGELFF
TGTGCCAGCAGTGCCGCGGGGCTGAACACCGGGGAGCTGTTTTTT
>TRBV29-1|TRBD2|TRBJ2-1|NA
CSVEGGTSGSKNEQFF
TGCAGCGTTGAAGGGGGGACTAGCGGGAGTAAGAATGAGCAGTTCTTC
>TRBV19|TRBD2|TRBJ2-1|NA
CASSGTPSGRDYNEQFF
TGTGCCAGTAGTGGAACCCCTAGCGGGAGGGACTACAATGAGCAGTTCTTC
>TRBV27|TRBD2|TRBJ2-5|NA
CASSRLAEKETQYF
TGTGCCAGCAGTAGACTAGCGGAGAAAGAGACCCAGTACTTC
>TRBV7-9|NA|TRBJ1-1|few
CASSPPWGLNTEAFF
TGTGCCAGCAGTCCCCCGTGGGGGCTGAACACTGAAGCTTTCTTT
>TRBV28|NA|TRBJ1-2|NA
CASSFVNQNYGYTF
TGTGCCAGCAGTTTTGTAAACCAGAACTATGGCTACACCTTC
>TRBV6-1|NA|TRBJ1-2|NA
CASSERQGYTF
TGTGCCAGCAGTGAGAGACAGGGCTACACCTTC
>TRBV6-4|TRBD2|TRBJ2-1|NA
CASSDRAGVLNEQFF
TGTGCCAGCAGTGACAGAGCGGGAGTTCTCAATGAGCAGTTCTTC
>TRBV27|NA|TRBJ2-1|NA
CASSSYDRSYNEQFF
TGTGCCAGCAGTTCTTACGACAGGTCCTACAATGAGCAGTTCTTC
>TRBV7-2|TRBD2|TRBJ2-2|NA
CASSPALAATGELFF
TGTGCCAGCAGCCCCGCCCTAGCGGCCACCGGGGAGCTGTTTTTT
>TRBV7-2|NA|TRBJ2-1|NA
CASSLRYNEQFF
TGTGCCAGCAGCCTTAGATACAATGAGCAGTTCTTC
>TRBV28|TRBD1|TRBJ1-3|NA
CASSATGSGNTIYF
TGTGCCAGCAGTGCGACAGGGAGCGGAAACACCATATATTTT
>TRBV19|TRBD1|TRBJ1-2|NA
CATTRQGDYGYTF
TGTGCCACAACGAGACAGGGCGACTATGGCTACACCTTC
>TRBV10-3|TRBD1|TRBJ2-3|NA
CAISGGQGSSTDTQYF
TGTGCCATCAGTGGGGGACAGGGCTCTAGCACAGATACGCAGTATTTT
>TRBV25-1|NA|TRBJ2-7|NA
CASSESPTLGVNYEQYF
TGTGCCAGCAGTGAGTCCCCGACTCTTGGAGTGAACTACGAGCAGTACTTC
>TRBV28|TRBD1|TRBJ2-7|NA
CASSFRGVKGAEQYF
TGTGCCAGCAGTTTTCGTGGGGTAAAGGGGGCCGAGCAGTACTTC
>TRBV4-1|NA|TRBJ1-1|NA
CASSLQGRYEAFF
TGCGCCAGCAGCCTCCAGGGGCGTTATGAAGCTTTCTTT
>TRBV7-9|NA|TRBJ2-7|NA
CASTLIGEQYF
TGTGCCAGCACTTTAATCGGCGAGCAGTACTTC
>TRBV19|TRBD1|TRBJ2-3|NA
CASSDKHRGTLRTQYF
TGTGCCAGTAGTGACAAACACAGGGGGACCCTACGTACGCAGTATTTT
>TRBV9|TRBD1|TRBJ1-1|NA
CASSAVTGGTEAFF
TGTGCCAGCAGCGCCGTCACAGGGGGCACTGAAGCTTTCTTT
>TRBV11-3|NA|TRBJ1-2|NA
CASSLWLGAGGGYTF
TGTGCCAGCAGCTTATGGCTCGGAGCAGGAGGAGGCTACACCTTC
>TRBV18|NA|TRBJ1-1|NA
CASSPPGPVNTEAFF
TGTGCCAGCTCACCACCGGGGCCGGTGAACACTGAAGCTTTCTTT
>TRBV7-2|TRBD2|TRBJ2-3|NA
CASSRGGVTDTQYF
TGTGCCAGCAGCCGGGGGGGGGTCACAGATACGCAGTATTTT
>TRBV28|TRBD1|TRBJ1-5|NA
CASTGVRGREQPQHF
TGTGCCAGCACGGGAGTCAGGGGGCGAGAGCAGCCCCAGCATTTT
>TRBV15|NA|TRBJ2-2|NA
CATSSPGQNLLNTGELFF
TGTGCCACCAGCAGCCCGGGACAAAACCTTCTGAACACCGGGGAGCTGTTTTTT
>TRBV6-1|NA|TRBJ1-3|NA
CASSDPRSGNTIYF
TGTGCCAGCAGTGATCCCCGCTCTGGAAACACCATATATTTT
>TRBV2|TRBD1|TRBJ2-7|NA
CASSEGQITVGEQYF
TGTGCCAGCAGTGAGGGACAGATTACCGTGGGCGAGCAGTACTTC
>TRBV5-8|TRBD2|TRBJ2-7|NA
CASRPGLAGLSSYEQYF
TGTGCCAGCAGACCCGGACTAGCGGGGCTCAGCTCCTACGAGCAGTACTTC
>TRBV18|TRBD1|TRBJ2-5|NA
CASSADRASETQYF
TGTGCCAGCTCCGCCGACAGGGCGTCCGAGACCCAGTACTTC
>TRBV25-1|NA|TRBJ2-1|NA
CASSLDTPNNEQFF
TGTGCCAGCAGCCTAGATACTCCTAACAATGAGCAGTTCTTC
>TRBV6-5|NA|TRBJ2-5|few
CASSYGSGETQYF
TGTGCCAGCAGTTATGGTTCCGGGGAGACCCAGTACTTC
>TRBV7-6|NA|TRBJ2-3|NA
CASSLGSRPTDTQYF
TGTGCCAGCAGCTTAGGCTCGCGGCCCACAGATACGCAGTATTTT
>TRBV4-3|NA|TRBJ2-5|NA
CASSQQEETQYF
TGCGCCAGCAGCCAACAGGAAGAGACCCAGTACTTC
>TRBV24-1|TRBD2|TRBJ2-2|once
CATSESGIRELFF
TGTGCCACCAGTGAAAGCGGGATTCGGGAGCTGTTTTTT
>TRBV7-2|NA|TRBJ2-5|NA
CASSLGRGKALLTQYF
TGTGCCAGCAGCCTTGGTCGGGGGAAGGCGCTTTTGACCCAGTACTTC
>TRBV6-2/TRBV6-3|NA|TRBJ2-7|NA
CASSFLSGLYGQYF
TGTGCCAGCAGTTTCCTTAGCGGACTCTACGGGCAGTACTTC
>TRBV30|NA|TRBJ1-1|NA
CAWNFGSWGAEAFF
TGTGCCTGGAATTTTGGGTCTTGGGGGGCTGAAGCTTTCTTT
>TRBV19|NA|TRBJ1-1|NA
CASSIGQGNTEAFF
TGTGCCAGTAGTATAGGGCAGGGCAACACTGAAGCTTTCTTT
>TRBV5-4|TRBD2|TRBJ2-2|NA
CASSLAPSGRAGTGELFF
TGTGCCAGCAGCTTGGCGCCTAGCGGGAGGGCTGGCACCGGGGAGCTGTTTTTT
>TRBV27|TRBD2|TRBJ2-1|NA
CASVRAGAPDNEQFF
TGTGCCAGCGTGCGAGCGGGAGCGCCTGACAATGAGCAGTTCTTC
>TRBV5-6|TRBD2|TRBJ2-3|NA
CASSLDRGSGADTQYF
TGTGCCAGCAGCTTGGACCGCGGGAGCGGTGCAGATACGCAGTATTTT
>TRBV29-1|NA|TRBJ1-2|NA
CSVPKSPGFIDGYTF
TGCAGCGTTCCTAAATCCCCAGGTTTCATAGATGGCTACACCTTC
>TRBV7-8|TRBD2|TRBJ2-1|NA
CASSLLLAGGHNEQFF
TGTGCCAGCAGCTTACTCCTAGCGGGAGGCCACAATGAGCAGTTCTTC
>TRBV2|NA|TRBJ1-2|NA
CASSDSQVGGYTF
TGTGCCAGCAGTGACAGTCAGGTCGGTGGCTACACCTTC
>TRBV5-5|TRBD2|TRBJ2-7|NA
CASSPSGLGEEQYF
TGTGCCAGCAGCCCGTCGGGACTAGGCGAGGAGCAGTACTTC
>TRBV3-1/TRBV3-2|TRBD1|TRBJ2-3|NA
CASSPGQGTWAQYF
TGTGCCAGCAGCCCCGGACAGGGGACGTGGGCGCAGTATTTT